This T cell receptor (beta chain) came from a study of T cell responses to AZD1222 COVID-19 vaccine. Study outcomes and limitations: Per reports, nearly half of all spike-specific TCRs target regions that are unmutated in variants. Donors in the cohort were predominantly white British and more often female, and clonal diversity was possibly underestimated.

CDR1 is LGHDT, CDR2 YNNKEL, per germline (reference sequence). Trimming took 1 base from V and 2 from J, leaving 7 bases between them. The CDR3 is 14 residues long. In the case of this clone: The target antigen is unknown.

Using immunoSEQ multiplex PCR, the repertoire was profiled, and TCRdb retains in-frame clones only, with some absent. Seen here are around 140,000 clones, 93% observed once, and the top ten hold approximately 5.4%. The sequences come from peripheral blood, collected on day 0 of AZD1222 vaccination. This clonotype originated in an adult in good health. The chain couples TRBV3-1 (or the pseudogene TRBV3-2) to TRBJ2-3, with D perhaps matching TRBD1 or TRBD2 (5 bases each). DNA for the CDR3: TGTGCCAGCAGCCAAGGGGACCTCACAGATACGCAGTATTTT. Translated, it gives CASSQGDLTDTQYF.